The 16 T cell receptor beta chains below were found in one sample sequenced in a study of blood T cell repertoires in COVID-19. The data were produced by immunoSEQ multiplex PCR, yet TCRdb's version contains in-frame clones alone and is incomplete. The data hold around 380,000 clones, with more than 65% observed a single time. What was sequenced was peripheral blood. The receptors were gathered from a human donor with acute or convalescent COVID-19. The donor label of this sample is uncertain.

This clone has more than one count but fewer than ten. This CDR3 is CASSPQGYEQYF. CDR3 coding DNA: TGTGCCAGCAGTCCCCAGGGGTACGAGCAGTACTTC. The chain links TRBV25-1 to TRBJ2-7; TRBD1 is a possible D gene (6 bases). The CDR3 runs 12 residues. Looked up from germline, CDR1 is MGHDK and CDR2 is SYGVNS. Between the trimmed V and J ends, which lost 5 bases and 4 bases, there was a span of 9 bases.

The rearrangement links TRBV4-2 to TRBJ2-7; a possible D gene is TRBD2 (6 bases). Germline-derived CDR1 and CDR2 are LGHNA and YNFKEQ. This CDR3 is 14 amino acids long. The V end lost 1 base, the J end lost 2 bases, and 9 bases lay between the germline ends. In nucleotides, the CDR3 is TGTGCCAGCAGCCAAGGTAGCGGCCCCTACGAGCAGTACTTC. This sequence encodes CASSQGSGPYEQYF.

V gene TRBV14 combines with J gene TRBJ1-1, with TRBD1 matching 9 bases. The V gene's germline CDR1 is SGHDN and CDR2 FVKESK. The CDR3 loop spans 14 amino acids. V lost 4 bases to trimming and J lost 6 bases; unmatched junction nucleotides: 6. In DNA, the CDR3 is TGTGCCAGCAGCCCGCACAGGGGGCTCGCTGAAGCTTTCTTT. Translation gives CASSPHRGLAEAFF.

The chain links TRBV15 to TRBJ1-2; no clear D gene. CDR1 and CDR2 from the germline V gene are LNHNV and YYDKDF (reference sequence). V was cut by 0 bases and J by 8 bases, with 19 bases left in between. This CDR3 is 16 amino acids long. The CDR3 spells CATSRDGGKSYRGYTF. CDR3 sequence (DNA): TGTGCCACCAGCAGAGATGGAGGGAAATCATATCGGGGCTACACCTTC.

The chain links TRBV24-1 to TRBJ1-1; perhaps TRBD1 as D (6 bases). Germline-derived CDR1 and CDR2 are KGHDR and SFDVKD. This CDR3 has 14 amino acids. V lost 3 bases to trimming and J lost 11 bases, with 18 bases between them. Written as DNA, the CDR3 is TGTGCCACCAGTGATGGTGGCAGGGGAAAGGGGGCTTTCTTT. Its protein is CATSDGGRGKGAFF.

The chain links TRBV28 to TRBJ2-7, with D unclear. Per the germline V gene, CDR1 is MDHEN and CDR2 is SYDVKM. This CDR3 is 15 amino acids long. Between the trimmed V and J ends, which lost 6 bases and 3 bases, there was a span of 18 bases. The CDR3: CASSRILGFGYEQYF. The CDR3 region has the DNA TGTGCCAGCAGCAGGATTTTGGGTTTTGGCTACGAGCAGTACTTC.

The chain links TRBV6-5 to TRBJ1-2; 7 bases agree with TRBD1. The CDR3 length is 12 residues. Unmatched junction bases numbered 8, after V lost 8 bases and J lost 8 bases. Germline V lookup: CDR1 MNHEY, CDR2 SVGAGI. The DNA of the CDR3 is TGTGCCAGCTCGACCAGGGGGATCGGCTACACCTTC. Translated, it gives CASSTRGIGYTF.

This clone has a handful of counts. CDR3 DNA: TGTGCCTGGGGAAGGGGAAACCCAATGAACACTGAAGCTTTCTTT. Protein product: CAWGRGNPMNTEAFF. The rearrangement joins TRBV30 to TRBJ1-1; D perhaps matches TRBD1 (5 bases). The CDR3 contains 15 residues. V dropped 5 bases and J dropped 0 bases, with 16 bases sitting between them. CDR1 GTSNPN and CDR2 SVGIG come from the germline V gene (reference sequence).

The genes are TRBV29-1 and TRBJ2-7, with TRBD1 as a possible D gene (5 bases). The CDR3 has 11 amino acids. CDR1 SQVTM and CDR2 ANQGSEA come from the germline V gene. V lost 7 bases to trimming and J lost 4 bases, with 11 bases between them. This CDR3 reads CSGQGGYEQYF. The CDR3 DNA sequence: TGCAGCGGCCAGGGTGGTTACGAGCAGTACTTC.

Regarding this clone: Other DNA sequences in the sample encode the same CDR3. This chain connects TRBV18 to TRBJ1-2; 7 nucleotides match TRBD1. V was pared by 6 bases and J by 3 bases, with 4 bases of the junction left unmatched. Germline CDR1 and CDR2: KGHSH and LQKENI. CDR3 length: 13 residues. The CDR3 is CASSGGQDYGYTF. CDR3 DNA: TGTGCCAGCTCCGGTGGACAGGACTATGGCTACACCTTC.

This chain links TRBV18 with TRBJ2-1; D possibly corresponds to TRBD2 (5 bases). V lost 6 bases to trimming and J lost 8 bases, with 20 bases between them. The CDR3 is 15 amino acids. Germline CDR1 reads KGHSH; CDR2 reads LQKENI. This CDR3 reads CASSPGRIEGDEQFF. For the CDR3, the DNA is TGTGCCAGCTCCCCCGGACGGATAGAGGGCGATGAGCAGTTCTTC.

This clone was counted only a few times. The chain recombines TRBV7-9 with TRBJ2-1; 11 bases map to TRBD2. The germline gives CDR1 SEHNR, CDR2 FQNEAQ (reference sequence). Trimming removed 5 bases from V and 8 bases from J; junction bases left unmatched: 8. The length of the CDR3 is 15 residues. The CDR3 DNA is TGTGCCAGCAGCGCAGTAGCGGGAGGGCCCGATGAGCAGTTCTTC. It specifies CASSAVAGGPDEQFF.

The genes are TRBV3-1 (or the pseudogene TRBV3-2) and TRBJ1-1, with 11 bases matching TRBD1. Germline V gives CDR1 LGHDT, CDR2 YNNKEL (reference sequence). The CDR3 loop spans 15 amino acids. The V gene end was trimmed by 3 bases and the J gene end by 10 bases; junction bases not matched to a gene: 10. In nucleotides, the CDR3 is TGTGCCAGCAGCCAGGAACCGGGACAGGGGGTTGGAGCTTTCTTT. Translating it yields CASSQEPGQGVGAFF.

The CDR3 loop is CASRGGNQETQYF. The CDR3 DNA is TGTGCCAGCAGGGGGGGAAATCAAGAGACCCAGTACTTC. The chain couples TRBV6-6 to TRBJ2-5; weak D call: TRBD2 (6 bases). This CDR3 contains 13 residues. Trimming took off 6 bases at V and 2 bases at J, with 10 bases between the two ends. Germline assignment: CDR1 MNHNY and CDR2 SVGAGI (reference sequence).

CDR3 region: CASSSFRGRNTEAFF. The CDR3 nucleotides are TGTGCCAGCAGCTCTTTCAGGGGGCGGAACACTGAAGCTTTCTTT. The chain joins TRBV7-9 to TRBJ1-1; 8 nucleotides line up with TRBD1. Germline trimming cut 4 bases from V and 1 base from J; bases unmatched to any gene: 5. This CDR3 comprises 15 residues. Per the germline V gene, CDR1 is SEHNR and CDR2 is FQNEAQ (reference sequence).

The chain recombines TRBV30 with TRBJ1-1; no reliable D call. V was shortened by 1 base and J by 1 base, with 7 bases between the two germline ends. The germline gives CDR1 GTSNPN, CDR2 SVGIG (reference sequence). The CDR3 is 13 amino acids. This chain's CDR3 is CAWSANRNTEAFF. The CDR3 DNA is TGTGCCTGGAGTGCCAACAGGAACACTGAAGCTTTCTTT.